The present T cell receptor (beta chain) was sequenced within a study of metastatic and nonmetastatic thyroid tumors. Across the study: Blood and tumor or nodule tissue repertoires from malignant and benign thyroid patients were compared. The study's findings and limits: For both blood and tumor, malignant thyroid tumors reportedly showed significantly higher TCR beta diversity than benign nodules did.

The CDR3 is 16 amino acids. V was clipped by 7 bases and J by 2 bases; unmatched bases: 6. The germline gives CDR1 LGHNT, CDR2 FRNRAP. This clone has a count of ten or more. Antigen specificity is unknown. All patients reached thyroid surgery having received no treatment beforehand. Original handling: Clinicopathological groups supplied CDR3 differences that were used to build a distant-metastasis classifier for papillary thyroid cancer. TCRdb re-called the PCR reads with MiXCR. Here the V and J calls rest on TCRdb's processing, not on the authors' analysis. This sample has about 49,000 clones, with 20% to 25% found just once.

Sequencing was carried out using blood. The receptor's source is a female donor with papillary thyroid cancer or a benign thyroid nodule (not recorded which). Some clones in this sample may be carry-over from other donors' samples. The chain carries TRBV12-5 and TRBJ2-1; TRBD2 agrees at 12 bases. As DNA, the CDR3 is TGTGCTAGTGTCCCTAGCGGGAGGGGGGCCTACAATGAGCAGTTCTTC. Translating it yields CASVPSGRGAYNEQFF. The complete variable domain, with remaining parts taken from reference TRBV12-5 and TRBJ2-1, reads DARVTQTPRHKVTEMGQEVTMRCQPILGHNTVFWYRQTMMQGLELLAYFRNRAPLDDSGMPKDRFSAEMPDATLATLKIQPSEPRDSAVYFCASVPSGRGAYNEQFFGPGTRLTVL.